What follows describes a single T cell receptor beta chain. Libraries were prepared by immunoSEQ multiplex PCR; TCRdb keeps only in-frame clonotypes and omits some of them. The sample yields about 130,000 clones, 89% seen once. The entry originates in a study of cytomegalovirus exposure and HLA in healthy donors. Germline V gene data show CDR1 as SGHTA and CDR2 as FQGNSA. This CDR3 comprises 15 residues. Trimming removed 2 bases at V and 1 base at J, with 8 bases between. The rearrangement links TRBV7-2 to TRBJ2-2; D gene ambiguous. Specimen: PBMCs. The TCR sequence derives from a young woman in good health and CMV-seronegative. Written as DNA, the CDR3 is TGTGCCAGCAGCTTATGGCCCCGGAACACCGGGGAGCTGTTTTTT. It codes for CASSLWPRNTGELFF.